Shown below are 16 T cell receptor beta chains from a single sample sequenced in a study of blood T cell repertoires in COVID-19. Here immunoSEQ multiplex PCR was the method, and the copy in TCRdb shows in-frame clones only, minus some. The repertoire holds 250,000 or so clones, around 84% seen once, with around 7.3% in the top ten. Sequencing used peripheral blood. These TCRs come from a woman in her 70s with active or convalescent COVID-19.

The rearrangement uses TRBV3-1 (or the pseudogene TRBV3-2) and TRBJ1-1; D unclear. This CDR3 has 14 residues. Deletions cut 4 bases from V and 0 bases from J, with 9 bases between. Germline values: CDR1 LGHDT, CDR2 YNNKEL (reference sequence). CDR3 residues: CASSPGGLNTEAFF. In DNA form, the CDR3 reads TGTGCCAGCAGCCCAGGAGGTTTGAACACTGAAGCTTTCTTT.

The genes are TRBV19 and TRBJ1-1; D is unclear. This CDR3 comprises 15 residues. Germline V gene sequence: CDR1 LNHDA, CDR2 SQIVND (reference sequence). V was shortened by 3 bases and J by 1 base, with 12 bases between the two germline ends. DNA of the CDR3: TGTGCCAGTAGTATTCCCTCAACGGGGAACACTGAAGCTTTCTTT. Translating it yields CASSIPSTGNTEAFF.

CDR3 protein: CASSPRVGGYGYTF. In nucleotides, the CDR3 is TGTGCCAGCTCACCCCGTGTGGGGGGTTATGGCTACACCTTC. The V call is TRBV18, the J call TRBJ1-2, with a weak D call TRBD1 (5 bases). Deletions cut 3 bases from V and 5 bases from J, with 13 bases between. The CDR3 is 14 amino acids. The germline gives CDR1 KGHSH, CDR2 LQKENI.

V gene TRBV7-2 combines with J gene TRBJ1-5; D perhaps matches TRBD1 (5 bases). This CDR3 is built from 14 residues. V was pared by 3 bases and J by 5 bases, with 11 bases between. Germline V gene data show CDR1 as SGHTA and CDR2 as FQGNSA. For the CDR3, the DNA is TGTGCCAGCAGCTTTTTGACAGAAGATCAGCCCCAGCATTTT. Protein product: CASSFLTEDQPQHF.

This chain uses TRBV10-3 with TRBJ2-7; 9 bases align to TRBD1. This CDR3 region has 14 residues. Germline CDR1 ENHRY, CDR2 SYGVKD. J was trimmed by 0 bases and V by 7 bases; bases with no gene match: 4. The CDR3 loop reads CAITPGQGSYEQYF. In DNA, the CDR3 is TGTGCCATCACACCGGGACAGGGCTCCTACGAGCAGTACTTC.

This clone was observed once. This sequence joins TRBV27 and TRBJ1-1, with TRBD1 as a possible D gene (5 bases). Trimming pared 6 bases from V and 6 bases from J, leaving 14 bases between. The germline gives CDR1 MNHEY, CDR2 SMNVEV (reference sequence). The CDR3 totals 13 residues. CDR3 loop: CASSLLATAEAFF. CDR3 DNA: TGTGCCAGCAGCCTTCTTGCGACAGCTGAAGCTTTCTTT.

This chain connects TRBV10-1 to TRBJ1-1, with TRBD1 matching 11 bases. The CDR3 has 14 amino acids. V was pared by 3 bases and J by 7 bases, with 4 bases of the junction left unmatched. Germline CDR1 reads WNHNN; CDR2 reads SYGVQD (reference sequence). CDR3 sequence reads: CASSDGTGGVEAFF. The CDR3 DNA sequence: TGCGCCAGCAGTGACGGGACAGGGGGAGTTGAAGCTTTCTTT.

The V and J genes are TRBV7-6 and TRBJ2-3; no firm D call. This CDR3 contains 14 residues. V lost 1 base and J lost 3, with 8 bases in between. Per germline, CDR1 SGHVS and CDR2 FNYEAQ. CDR3 amino acids: CASSLGPSTDTQYF. The CDR3 DNA reads TGTGCCAGCAGCTTAGGTCCATCAACAGATACGCAGTATTTT.

J is TRBJ1-6 and V is TRBV5-6; 7 bases match TRBD1. This CDR3 is built from 13 residues. After removal of 4 bases from V and 10 bases from J, the junction contained 5 bases not matched to a gene. Per germline, CDR1 SGHDT and CDR2 YYEEEE. The CDR3 bases are TGTGCCAGCAGCCCCGGGACAGCATCACCCCTCCACTTT. Its translation is CASSPGTASPLHF.

The chain couples TRBV4-3 to TRBJ1-6, with 9 bases lining up with TRBD1. The ends lost 6 bases at V and 13 bases at J; junction bases unmatched: 13. There are 15 residues in the CDR3. Germline lookup yields CDR1 LGHNA and CDR2 YSLEER. CDR3 residues: CASRLVRDRDDPLHF. CDR3 bases: TGCGCCAGCAGACTAGTCCGGGACAGGGATGATCCCCTCCACTTT.

The gene calls are TRBV19 and TRBJ1-2; D remains ambiguous. The CDR3 sequence is 12 residues long. In germline, CDR1 is LNHDA, CDR2 SQIVND (reference sequence). Trimming shortened V by 3 bases and J by 8 bases, and 10 bases separated the two germline ends. As DNA, the CDR3 is TGTGCCAGTAGTATTCGAGGGTCCGGCTACACCTTC. It is translated as CASSIRGSGYTF.

This clone came up once. The gene calls are TRBV9 and TRBJ2-1; D gene ambiguous. CDR3 length: 12 residues. V lost 0 bases to trimming and J lost 8 bases, with 6 bases between them. Looked up from germline, CDR1 is SGDLS and CDR2 is YYNGEE. The CDR3 protein is CASSVADYEQFF. In nucleotides, the CDR3 is TGTGCCAGCAGCGTAGCAGACTATGAGCAGTTCTTC.

This clone appeared a few times. The chain uses TRBV9 and TRBJ2-3, with 9 bases identical to TRBD2. Trimming cost V 0 bases and J 2 bases; bases outside gene matches: 4. The CDR3 has 16 amino acids. CDR1 is SGDLS, CDR2 YYNGEE, per germline. CDR3 amino acids: CASSVEAGGFTDTQYF. CDR3 in DNA: TGTGCCAGCAGCGTAGAAGCGGGGGGCTTCACAGATACGCAGTATTTT.

Comments on this clone: Other DNA sequences in the sample encode the same CDR3. The rearrangement joins TRBV19 to TRBJ1-2; D not resolved. V dropped 3 bases and J dropped 5 bases, with 7 bases sitting between them. Looked up from germline, CDR1 is LNHDA and CDR2 is SQIVND (reference sequence). CDR3 length: 12 residues. Here the CDR3 reads CASSINSYGYTF. The CDR3 DNA sequence: TGTGCCAGTAGTATTAATTCTTATGGCTACACCTTC.

The rearrangement joins TRBV6-6 to TRBJ2-2, with D possibly matching TRBD2 (6 bases). Trimming took 2 bases from V and 8 from J, leaving 6 bases between them. The CDR3 has 12 amino acids. From germline, CDR1 is MNHNY and CDR2 SVGAGI (reference sequence). The CDR3 sequence: CASSYRGGELFF. The CDR3 bases are TGTGCCAGCAGTTACCGGGGGGGGGAGCTGTTTTTT.

This rearrangement joins TRBV9 to TRBJ1-1; no firm D call. V was cut by 1 base and J by 5 bases, with 9 bases left in between. CDR3 length: 13 residues. From germline, CDR1 is SGDLS and CDR2 YYNGEE. The CDR3 DNA reads TGTGCCAGCAGCGTAAAAAGCGAGACTGAAGCTTTCTTT. Translated, it gives CASSVKSETEAFF.